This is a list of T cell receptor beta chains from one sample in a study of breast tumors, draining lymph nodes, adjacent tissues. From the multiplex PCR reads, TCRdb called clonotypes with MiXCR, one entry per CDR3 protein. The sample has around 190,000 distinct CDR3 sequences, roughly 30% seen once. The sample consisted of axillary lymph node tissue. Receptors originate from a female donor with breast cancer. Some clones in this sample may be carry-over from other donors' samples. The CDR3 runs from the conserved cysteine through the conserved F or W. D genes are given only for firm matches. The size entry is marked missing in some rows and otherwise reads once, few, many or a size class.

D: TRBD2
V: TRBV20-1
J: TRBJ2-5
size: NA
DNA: TGCAGTGCTTACATGAGTCGACTAGCGGAGGTGGAGACCCAGTACTTC
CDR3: CSAYMSRLAEVETQYF

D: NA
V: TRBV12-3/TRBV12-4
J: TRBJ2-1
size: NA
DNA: TGTGCCAGCAGCTTCGGTGGGAATGAGCAGTTCTTC
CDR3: CASSFGGNEQFF

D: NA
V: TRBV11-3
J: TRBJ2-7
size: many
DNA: TGTGCCAGCAGCTTAGTCTCAGGGACCCTCTACGAGCAGTACTTC
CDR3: CASSLVSGTLYEQYF

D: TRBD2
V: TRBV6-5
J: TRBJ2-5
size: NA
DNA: TGTGCCAGCAGTTACTCCGGACTAGCGGGGGAGACCCAGTACTTC
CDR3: CASSYSGLAGETQYF

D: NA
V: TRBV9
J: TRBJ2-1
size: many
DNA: TGTGCCAGCAGCGTAGCCAAGTTCTTC
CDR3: CASSVAKFF

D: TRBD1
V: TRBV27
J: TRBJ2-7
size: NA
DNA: TGTGCCAGCAGTTTCCTCCCCGGGACAGGTTACGGCGAGCAGTACTTC
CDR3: CASSFLPGTGYGEQYF

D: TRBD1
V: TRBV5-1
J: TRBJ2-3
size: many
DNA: TGCGCCAGCAGGCTGGGACAGTCTAGCACAGATACGCAGTATTTT
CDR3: CASRLGQSSTDTQYF

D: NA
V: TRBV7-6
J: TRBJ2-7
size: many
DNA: TGTGCCAGCAGCCCTTCGCGGGACAGATCCTACGAGCAGTACTTC
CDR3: CASSPSRDRSYEQYF

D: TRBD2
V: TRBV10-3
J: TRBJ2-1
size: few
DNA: TGTGCCAGCATTGACACTAGCGGGGGTCCCTCCTACAATGAGCAGTTCTTC
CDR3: CASIDTSGGPSYNEQFF

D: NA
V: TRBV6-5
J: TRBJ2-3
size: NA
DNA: TGTGCCAGCAGTAACTCGAGCCGGGGGCCGGCAGATACGCAGTATTTT
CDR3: CASSNSSRGPADTQYF

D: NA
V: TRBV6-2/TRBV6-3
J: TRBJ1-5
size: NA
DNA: TGTGCCAGCAGCCCACACAGGGACGGCAATCAGCCCCAGCATTTT
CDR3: CASSPHRDGNQPQHF

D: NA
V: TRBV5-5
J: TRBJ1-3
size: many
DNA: TGTGCCAGCAGCCGGGGGGTCCGAGTTCGTAGCTCTGGAAACACCATATATTTT
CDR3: CASSRGVRVRSSGNTIYF

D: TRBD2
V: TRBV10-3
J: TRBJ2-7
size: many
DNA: TGTGCCATCAGACCCGGGACTAGCGGCTACGAGCAGTACTTC
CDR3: CAIRPGTSGYEQYF

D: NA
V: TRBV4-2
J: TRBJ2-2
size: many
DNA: TGTGCCAGCAGCCAACCCCTTCACAGCGGGGAGCTGTTTTTT
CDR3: CASSQPLHSGELFF